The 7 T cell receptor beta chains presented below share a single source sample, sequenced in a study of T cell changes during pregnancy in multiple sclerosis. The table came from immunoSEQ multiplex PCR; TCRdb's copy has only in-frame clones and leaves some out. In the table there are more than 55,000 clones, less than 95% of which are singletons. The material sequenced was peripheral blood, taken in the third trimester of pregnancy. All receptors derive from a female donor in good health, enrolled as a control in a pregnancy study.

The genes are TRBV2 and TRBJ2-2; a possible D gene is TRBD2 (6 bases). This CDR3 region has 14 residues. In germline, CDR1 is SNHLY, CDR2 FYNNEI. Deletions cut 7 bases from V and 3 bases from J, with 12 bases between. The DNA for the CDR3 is TGTGCCAGCAACACCGGGACTTACACCGGGGAGCTGTTTTTT. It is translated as CASNTGTYTGELFF. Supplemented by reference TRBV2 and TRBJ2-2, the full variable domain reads EPEVTQTPSHQVTQMGQEVILRCVPISNHLYFYWYRQILGQKVEFLVSFYNNEISEKSEIFDDQFSVERPDGSNFTLKIRSTKLEDSAMYFCASNTGTYTGELFFGEGSRLTVL.

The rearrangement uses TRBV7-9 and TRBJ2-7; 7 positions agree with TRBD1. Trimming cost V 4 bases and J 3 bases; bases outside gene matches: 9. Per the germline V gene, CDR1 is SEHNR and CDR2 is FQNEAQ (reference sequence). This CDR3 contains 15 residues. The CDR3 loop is CASSSNAGTDYEQYF. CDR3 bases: TGTGCCAGCAGCTCGAACGCCGGGACAGACTACGAGCAGTACTTC. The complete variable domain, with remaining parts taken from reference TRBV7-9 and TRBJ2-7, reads DTGVSQNPRHKITKRGQNVTFRCDPISEHNRLYWYRQTLGQGPEFLTYFQNEAQLEKSRLLSDRFSAERPKGSFSTLEIQRTEQGDSAMYLCASSSNAGTDYEQYFGPGTRLTVT.

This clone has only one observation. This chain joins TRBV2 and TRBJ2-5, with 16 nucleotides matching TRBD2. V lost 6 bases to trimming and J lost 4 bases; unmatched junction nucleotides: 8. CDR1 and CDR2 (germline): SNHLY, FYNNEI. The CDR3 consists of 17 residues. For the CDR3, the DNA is TGTGCCAGCAGCGTTCCGGGACTAGCGGGAGGGCGAGAGACCCAGTACTTC. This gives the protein CASSVPGLAGGRETQYF.

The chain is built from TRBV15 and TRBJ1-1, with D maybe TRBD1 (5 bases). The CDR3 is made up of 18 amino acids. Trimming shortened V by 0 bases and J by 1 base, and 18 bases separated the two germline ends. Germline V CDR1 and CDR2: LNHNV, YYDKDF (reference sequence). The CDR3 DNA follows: TGTGCCACCAGCAGAGATCCGGGGGATAGGGGAGGGAACACTGAAGCTTTCTTT. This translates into CATSRDPGDRGGNTEAFF.

The CDR3 DNA sequence: TGTGCCAGCAGCTCGGACGGCGGGGGGACCTACGAGCAGTACTTC. It specifies CASSSDGGGTYEQYF. This sequence joins TRBV5-8 and TRBJ2-7, with 8 nucleotides matching TRBD2. This CDR3 is 15 amino acids long. The germline gives CDR1 SGHTS, CDR2 YDEGEE. Unmatched junction bases numbered 7, after V lost 3 bases and J lost 2 bases.

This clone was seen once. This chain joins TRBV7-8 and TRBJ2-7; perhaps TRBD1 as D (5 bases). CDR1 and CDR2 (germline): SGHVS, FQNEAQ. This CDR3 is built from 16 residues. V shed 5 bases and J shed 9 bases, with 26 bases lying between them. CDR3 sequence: CASSHRTDTVTTAQYF. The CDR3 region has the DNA TGTGCCAGCAGCCATCGGACCGACACCGTTACGACAGCGCAGTACTTC.

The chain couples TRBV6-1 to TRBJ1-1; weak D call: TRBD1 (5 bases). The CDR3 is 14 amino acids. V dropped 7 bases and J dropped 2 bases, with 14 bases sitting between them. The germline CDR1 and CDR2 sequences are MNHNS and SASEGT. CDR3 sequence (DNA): TGTGCCAGCATCCGGGGGGATATTAACACTGAAGCTTTCTTT. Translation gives CASIRGDINTEAFF.